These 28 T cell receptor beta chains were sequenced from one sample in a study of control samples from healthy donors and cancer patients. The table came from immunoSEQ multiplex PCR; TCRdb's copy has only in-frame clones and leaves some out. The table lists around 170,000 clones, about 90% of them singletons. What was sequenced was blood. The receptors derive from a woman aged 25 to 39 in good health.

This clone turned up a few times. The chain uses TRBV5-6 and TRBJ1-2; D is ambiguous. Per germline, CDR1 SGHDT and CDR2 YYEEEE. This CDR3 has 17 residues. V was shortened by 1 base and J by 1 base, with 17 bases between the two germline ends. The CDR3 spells CASSLFRLGRGNYGYTF. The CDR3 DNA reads TGTGCCAGCAGCTTGTTTAGGTTAGGGCGGGGTAACTATGGCTACACCTTC.

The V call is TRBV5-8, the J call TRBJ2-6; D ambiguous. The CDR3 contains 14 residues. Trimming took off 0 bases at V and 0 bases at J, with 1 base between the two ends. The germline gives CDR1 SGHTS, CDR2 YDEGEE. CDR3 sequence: CASSLDSGANVLTF. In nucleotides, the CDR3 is TGTGCCAGCAGCTTGGACTCTGGGGCCAACGTCCTGACTTTC. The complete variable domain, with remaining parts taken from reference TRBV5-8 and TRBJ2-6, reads EAGVTQSPTHLIKTRGQQATLRCSPISGHTSVYWYQQALGLGLQFLLWYDEGEERNRGNFPPRFSGRQFPNYSSELNVNALELEDSALYLCASSLDSGANVLTFGAGSRLTVL.

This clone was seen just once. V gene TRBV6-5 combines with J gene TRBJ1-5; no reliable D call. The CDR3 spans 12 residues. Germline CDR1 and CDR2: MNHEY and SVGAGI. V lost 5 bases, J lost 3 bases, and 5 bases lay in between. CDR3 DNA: TGTGCCAGCAGTCTCAACAATCAGCCCCAGCATTTT. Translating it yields CASSLNNQPQHF.

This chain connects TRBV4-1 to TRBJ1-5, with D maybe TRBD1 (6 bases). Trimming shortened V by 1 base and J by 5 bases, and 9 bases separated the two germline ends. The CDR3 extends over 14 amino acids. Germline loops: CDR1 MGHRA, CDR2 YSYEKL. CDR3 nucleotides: TGCGCCAGCAGCCAAGGGGGGGCCGATCAGCCCCAGCATTTT. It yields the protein CASSQGGADQPQHF.

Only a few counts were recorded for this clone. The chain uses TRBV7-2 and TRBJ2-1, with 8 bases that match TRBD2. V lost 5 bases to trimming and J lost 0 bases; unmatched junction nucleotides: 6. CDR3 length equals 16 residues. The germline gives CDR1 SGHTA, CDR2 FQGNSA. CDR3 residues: CASSPRGGSSYNEQFF. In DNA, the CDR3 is TGTGCCAGCAGCCCCCGGGGGGGAAGCTCCTACAATGAGCAGTTCTTC. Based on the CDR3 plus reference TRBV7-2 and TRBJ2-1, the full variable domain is GAGVSQSPSNKVTEKGKDVELRCDPISGHTALYWYRQSLGQGLEFLIYFQGNSAPDKSGLPSDRFSAERTGGSVSTLTIQRTQQEDSAVYLCASSPRGGSSYNEQFFGPGTRLTVL.

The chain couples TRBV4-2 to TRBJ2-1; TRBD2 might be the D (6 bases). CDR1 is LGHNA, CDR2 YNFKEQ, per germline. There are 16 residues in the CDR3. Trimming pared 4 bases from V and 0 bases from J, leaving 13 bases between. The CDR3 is CASSRRTIRSYNEQFF. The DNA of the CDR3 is TGTGCCAGCAGCCGAAGGACTATCCGCTCCTACAATGAGCAGTTCTTC.

As DNA, the CDR3 is TGTGCCAGCAGTTACTCGAGGGCTCCAGATACGCAGTATTTT. This encodes CASSYSRAPDTQYF. The gene calls are TRBV6-5 and TRBJ2-3; D perhaps matches TRBD2 (5 bases). This CDR3 comprises 14 residues. Germline values: CDR1 MNHEY, CDR2 SVGAGI. V lost 0 bases and J 4 bases, leaving 8 bases between the germline ends.

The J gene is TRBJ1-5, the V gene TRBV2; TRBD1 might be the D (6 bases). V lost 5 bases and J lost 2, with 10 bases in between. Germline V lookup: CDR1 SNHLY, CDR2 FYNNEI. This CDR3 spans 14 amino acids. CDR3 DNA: TGTGCCAGCAGTCCACAGGGCGGCAATCAGCCCCAGCATTTT. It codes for CASSPQGGNQPQHF.

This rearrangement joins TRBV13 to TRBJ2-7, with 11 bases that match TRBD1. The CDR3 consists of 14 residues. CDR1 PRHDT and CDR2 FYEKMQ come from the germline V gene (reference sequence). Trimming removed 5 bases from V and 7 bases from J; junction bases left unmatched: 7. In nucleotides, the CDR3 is TGTGCCAGCAGCCCGGGACAGGGGGTAGGAGAGCAGTACTTC. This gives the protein CASSPGQGVGEQYF.

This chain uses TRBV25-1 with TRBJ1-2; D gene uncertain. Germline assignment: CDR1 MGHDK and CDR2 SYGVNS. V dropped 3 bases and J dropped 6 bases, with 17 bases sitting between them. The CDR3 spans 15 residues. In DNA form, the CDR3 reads TGTGCCAGCAGTGATTTCGGTAGAGTCGGAGATGGCTACACCTTC. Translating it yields CASSDFGRVGDGYTF.

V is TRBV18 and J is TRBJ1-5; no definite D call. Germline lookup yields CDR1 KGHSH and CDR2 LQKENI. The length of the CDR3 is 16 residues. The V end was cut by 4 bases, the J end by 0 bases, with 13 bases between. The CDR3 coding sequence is TGTGCCAGCTCACTTTCGACGGGGAATAGCAATCAGCCCCAGCATTTT. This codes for CASSLSTGNSNQPQHF.

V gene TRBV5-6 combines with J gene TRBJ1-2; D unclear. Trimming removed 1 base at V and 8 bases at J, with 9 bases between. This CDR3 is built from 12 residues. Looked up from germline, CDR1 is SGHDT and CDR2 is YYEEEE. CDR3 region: CASSLIFEGYTF. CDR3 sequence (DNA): TGTGCCAGCAGCTTGATATTTGAGGGCTACACCTTC.

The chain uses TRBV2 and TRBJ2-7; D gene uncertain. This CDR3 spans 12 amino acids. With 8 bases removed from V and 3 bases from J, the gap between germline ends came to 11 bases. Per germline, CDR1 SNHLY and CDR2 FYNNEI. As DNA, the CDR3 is TGTGCCAGCGGGTCATTAGTCTACGAGCAGTACGTC. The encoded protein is CASGSLVYEQYV.

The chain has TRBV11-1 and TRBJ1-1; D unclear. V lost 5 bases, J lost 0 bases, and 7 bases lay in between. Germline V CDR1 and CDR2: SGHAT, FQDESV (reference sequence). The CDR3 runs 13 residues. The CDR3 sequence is CASSHTLNTEAFF. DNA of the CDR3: TGTGCCAGCAGCCATACTTTGAACACTGAAGCTTTCTTT.

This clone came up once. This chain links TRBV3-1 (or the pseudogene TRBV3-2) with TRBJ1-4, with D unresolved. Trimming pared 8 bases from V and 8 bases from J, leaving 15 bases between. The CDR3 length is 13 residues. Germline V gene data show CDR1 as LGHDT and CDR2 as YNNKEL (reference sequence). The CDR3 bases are TGTGCCAGCCCCTGGGAGGAGGGCGAAAAACTGTTTTTT. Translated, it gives CASPWEEGEKLFF.

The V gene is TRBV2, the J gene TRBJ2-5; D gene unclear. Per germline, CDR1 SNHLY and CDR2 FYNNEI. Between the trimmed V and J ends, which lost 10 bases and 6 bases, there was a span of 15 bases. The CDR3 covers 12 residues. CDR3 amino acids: CATSLGFQTQYF. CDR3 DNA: TGTGCCACCAGCCTGGGTTTTCAGACCCAGTACTTC.

CDR3 sequence: CASSSLQGSGYTF. The CDR3 bases are TGTGCCAGCAGTTCCCTCCAGGGAAGTGGCTACACCTTC. The V and J genes are TRBV12-3 or TRBV12-4 and TRBJ1-2; maybe TRBD1 (5 bases). The CDR3 spans 13 residues. V gave up 4 bases and J gave up 7 bases, with 13 bases separating them.

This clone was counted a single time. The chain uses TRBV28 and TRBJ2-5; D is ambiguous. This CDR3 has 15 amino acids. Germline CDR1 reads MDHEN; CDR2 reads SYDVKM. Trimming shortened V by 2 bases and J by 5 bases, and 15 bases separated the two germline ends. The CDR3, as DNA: TGTGCCAGCAGTTTAGTCGCCGGAACCGGGGAGACCCAGTACTTC. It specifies CASSLVAGTGETQYF.

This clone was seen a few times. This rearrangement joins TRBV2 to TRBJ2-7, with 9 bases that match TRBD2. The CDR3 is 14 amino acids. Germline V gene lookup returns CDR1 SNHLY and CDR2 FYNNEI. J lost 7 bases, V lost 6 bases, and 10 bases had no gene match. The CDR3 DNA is TGTGCCAGCAGAGAAAGGGGACTAGCTAAGGAGCAGTACGTC. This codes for CASRERGLAKEQYV.

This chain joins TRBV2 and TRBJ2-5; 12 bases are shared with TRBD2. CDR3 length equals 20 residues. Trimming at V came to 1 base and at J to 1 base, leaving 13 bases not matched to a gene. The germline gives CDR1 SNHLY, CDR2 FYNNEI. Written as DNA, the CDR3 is TGTGCCAGCAGTGAAGTAATCTGGGCTAGCGGGAGGGCCATCCAAGAGACCCAGTACTTC. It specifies CASSEVIWASGRAIQETQYF. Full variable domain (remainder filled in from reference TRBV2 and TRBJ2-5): EPEVTQTPSHQVTQMGQEVILRCVPISNHLYFYWYRQILGQKVEFLVSFYNNEISEKSEIFDDQFSVERPDGSNFTLKIRSTKLEDSAMYFCASSEVIWASGRAIQETQYFGPGTRLLVL.

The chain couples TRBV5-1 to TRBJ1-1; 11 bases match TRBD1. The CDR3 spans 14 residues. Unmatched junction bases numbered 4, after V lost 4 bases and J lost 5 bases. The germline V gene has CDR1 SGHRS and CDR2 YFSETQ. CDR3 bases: TGCGCCAGCAGCCCCGGGACAGGGGGAACTGAAGCTTTCTTT. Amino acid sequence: CASSPGTGGTEAFF.

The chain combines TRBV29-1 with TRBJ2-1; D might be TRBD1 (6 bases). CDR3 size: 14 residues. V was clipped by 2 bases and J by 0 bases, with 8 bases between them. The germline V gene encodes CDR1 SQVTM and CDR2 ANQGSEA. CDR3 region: CSVETGSSYNEQFF. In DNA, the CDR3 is TGCAGCGTTGAAACAGGGAGCTCCTACAATGAGCAGTTCTTC.

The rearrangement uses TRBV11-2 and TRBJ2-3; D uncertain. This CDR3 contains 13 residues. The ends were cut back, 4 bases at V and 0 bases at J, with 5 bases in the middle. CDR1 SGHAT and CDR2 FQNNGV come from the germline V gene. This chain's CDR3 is CASSWGSTDTQYF. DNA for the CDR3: TGTGCCAGCAGCTGGGGTAGCACAGATACGCAGTATTTT.

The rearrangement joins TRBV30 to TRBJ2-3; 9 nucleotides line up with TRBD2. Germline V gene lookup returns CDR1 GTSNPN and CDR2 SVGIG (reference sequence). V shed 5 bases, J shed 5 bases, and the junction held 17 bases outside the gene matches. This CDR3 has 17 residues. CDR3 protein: CAWGPPMVAGVRDTQYF. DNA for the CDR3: TGTGCCTGGGGTCCACCGATGGTAGCGGGGGTGAGAGATACGCAGTATTTT.

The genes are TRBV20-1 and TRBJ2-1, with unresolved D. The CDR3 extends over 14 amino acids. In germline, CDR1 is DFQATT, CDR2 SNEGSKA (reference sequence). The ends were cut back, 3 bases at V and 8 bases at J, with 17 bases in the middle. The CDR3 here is CSASLTHANDEQFF. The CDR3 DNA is TGCAGTGCTAGTTTAACCCACGCTAACGATGAGCAGTTCTTC.

CDR3 sequence reads: CASSPQNHGPPSTDTQYF. In nucleotides, the CDR3 is TGCGCCAGCAGCCCCCAGAACCACGGACCGCCCAGCACAGATACGCAGTATTTT. The chain combines TRBV5-1 with TRBJ2-3; D gene unclear. With 4 bases removed from V and 0 bases from J, the gap between germline ends came to 21 bases. CDR1 is SGHRS, CDR2 YFSETQ, per germline. The CDR3 has 18 residues.

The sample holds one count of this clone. The CDR3 loop is CATSELTGAGANVLTF. In DNA form, the CDR3 reads TGTGCCACCAGTGAGTTGACAGGGGCTGGGGCCAACGTCCTGACTTTC. The rearrangement uses TRBV24-1 and TRBJ2-6; TRBD1 agrees at 8 bases. CDR3 length equals 16 residues. CDR1 and CDR2 from the germline V gene are KGHDR and SFDVKD. Losses at the gene ends were 4 bases for V and 2 bases for J; bases not matched to a gene: 3.

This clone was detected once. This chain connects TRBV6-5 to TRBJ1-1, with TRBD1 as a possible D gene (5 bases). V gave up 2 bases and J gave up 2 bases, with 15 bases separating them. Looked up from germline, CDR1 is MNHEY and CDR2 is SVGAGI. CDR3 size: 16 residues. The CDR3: CASSYTGTPFNTEAFF. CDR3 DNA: TGTGCCAGCAGTTACACCGGGACCCCCTTTAACACTGAAGCTTTCTTT.